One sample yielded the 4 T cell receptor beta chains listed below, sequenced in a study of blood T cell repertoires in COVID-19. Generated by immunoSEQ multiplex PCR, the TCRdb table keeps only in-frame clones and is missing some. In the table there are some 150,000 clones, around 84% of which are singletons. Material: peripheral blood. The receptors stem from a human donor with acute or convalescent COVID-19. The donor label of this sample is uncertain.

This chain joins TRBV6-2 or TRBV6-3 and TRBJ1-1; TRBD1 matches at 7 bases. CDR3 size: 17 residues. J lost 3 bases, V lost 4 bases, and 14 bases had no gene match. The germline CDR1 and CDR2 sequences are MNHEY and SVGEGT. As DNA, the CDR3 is TGTGCCAGCAGTTTCCCACATGATGGACAGGAAGACACTGAAGCTTTCTTT. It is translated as CASSFPHDGQEDTEAFF.

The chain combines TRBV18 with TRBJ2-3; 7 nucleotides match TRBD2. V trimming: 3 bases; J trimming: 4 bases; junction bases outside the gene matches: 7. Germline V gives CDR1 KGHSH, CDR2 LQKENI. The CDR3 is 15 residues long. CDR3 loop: CASSPLGRGSDTQYF. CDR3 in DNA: TGTGCCAGCTCACCCCTTGGGAGGGGTTCAGATACGCAGTATTTT.

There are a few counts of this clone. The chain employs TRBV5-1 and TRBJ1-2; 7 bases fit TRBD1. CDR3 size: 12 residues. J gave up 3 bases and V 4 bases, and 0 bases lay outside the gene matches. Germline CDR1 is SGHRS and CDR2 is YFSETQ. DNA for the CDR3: TGCGCCAGCAGCACAGGGGACTATGGCTACACCTTC. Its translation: CASSTGDYGYTF.

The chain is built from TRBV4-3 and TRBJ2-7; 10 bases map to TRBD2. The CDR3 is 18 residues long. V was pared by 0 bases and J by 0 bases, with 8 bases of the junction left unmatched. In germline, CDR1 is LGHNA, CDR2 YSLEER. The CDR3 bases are TGCGCCAGCAGCCAAGATAGACTAGCGGGTTATGCCTCCTACGAGCAGTACTTC. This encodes CASSQDRLAGYASYEQYF.